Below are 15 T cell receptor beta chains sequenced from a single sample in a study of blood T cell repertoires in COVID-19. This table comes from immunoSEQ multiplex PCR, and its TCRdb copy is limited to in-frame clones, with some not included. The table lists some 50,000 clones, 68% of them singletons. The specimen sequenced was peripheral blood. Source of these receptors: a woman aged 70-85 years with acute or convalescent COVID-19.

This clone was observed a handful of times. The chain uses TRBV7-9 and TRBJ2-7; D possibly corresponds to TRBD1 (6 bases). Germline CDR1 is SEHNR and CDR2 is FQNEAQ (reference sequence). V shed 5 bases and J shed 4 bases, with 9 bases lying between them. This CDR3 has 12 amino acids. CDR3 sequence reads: CASSGQGYEQYF. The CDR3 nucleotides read TGTGCCAGCAGCGGCCAGGGGTACGAGCAGTACTTC.

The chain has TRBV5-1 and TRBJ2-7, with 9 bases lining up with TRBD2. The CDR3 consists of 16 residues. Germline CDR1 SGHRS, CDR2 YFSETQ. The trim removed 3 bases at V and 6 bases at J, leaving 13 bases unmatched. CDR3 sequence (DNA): TGCGCCAGCAGCTCGCACTTTAGCGGGGGAGGGTCCGAGCAGTACTTC. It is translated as CASSSHFSGGGSEQYF. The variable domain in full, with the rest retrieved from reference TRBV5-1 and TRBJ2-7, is KAGVTQTPRYLIKTRGQQVTLSCSPISGHRSVSWYQQTPGQGLQFLFEYFSETQRNKGNFPGRFSGRQFSNSRSEMNVSTLELGDSALYLCASSSHFSGGGSEQYFGPGTRLTVT.

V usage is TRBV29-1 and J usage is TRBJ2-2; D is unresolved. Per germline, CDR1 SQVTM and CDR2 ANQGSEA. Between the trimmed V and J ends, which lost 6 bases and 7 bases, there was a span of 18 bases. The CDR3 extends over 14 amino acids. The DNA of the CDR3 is TGCAGCGTGAGAGGATCGATCGGCGTCGGGGAGCTGTTTTTT. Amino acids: CSVRGSIGVGELFF.

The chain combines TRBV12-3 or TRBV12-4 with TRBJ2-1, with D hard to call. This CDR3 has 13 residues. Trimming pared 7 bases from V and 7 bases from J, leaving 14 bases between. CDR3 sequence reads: CASISPMRNEQFF. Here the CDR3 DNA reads TGTGCCAGCATTTCACCTATGCGAAATGAGCAGTTCTTC.

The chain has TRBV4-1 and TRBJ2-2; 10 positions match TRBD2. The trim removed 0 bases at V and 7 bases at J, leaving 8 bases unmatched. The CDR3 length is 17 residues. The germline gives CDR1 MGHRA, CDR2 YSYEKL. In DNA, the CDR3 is TGCGCCAGCAGCCAAGATTTCAGCGGGGGGGCGATCGGGGAGCTGTTTTTT. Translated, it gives CASSQDFSGGAIGELFF.

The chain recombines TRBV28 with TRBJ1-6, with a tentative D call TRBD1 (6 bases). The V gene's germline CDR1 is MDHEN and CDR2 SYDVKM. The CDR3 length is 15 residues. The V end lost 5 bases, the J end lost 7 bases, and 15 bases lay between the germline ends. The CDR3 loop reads CASSLRDIENSPLHF. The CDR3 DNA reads TGTGCCAGCAGTCTCCGGGACATAGAAAATTCACCCCTCCACTTT.

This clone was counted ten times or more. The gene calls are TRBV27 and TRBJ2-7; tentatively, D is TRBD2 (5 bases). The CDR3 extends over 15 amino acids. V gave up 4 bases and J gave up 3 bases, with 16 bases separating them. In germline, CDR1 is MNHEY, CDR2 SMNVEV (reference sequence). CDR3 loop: CASSSPGGGFYEQYF. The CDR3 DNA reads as TGTGCCAGCAGTTCCCCTGGTGGAGGCTTCTACGAGCAGTACTTC.

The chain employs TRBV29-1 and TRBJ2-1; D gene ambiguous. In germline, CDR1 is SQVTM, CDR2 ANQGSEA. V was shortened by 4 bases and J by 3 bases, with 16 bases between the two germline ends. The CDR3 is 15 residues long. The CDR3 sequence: CSVAIASSDYNEQFF. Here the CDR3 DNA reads TGCAGCGTTGCGATAGCTTCAAGCGACTACAATGAGCAGTTCTTC.

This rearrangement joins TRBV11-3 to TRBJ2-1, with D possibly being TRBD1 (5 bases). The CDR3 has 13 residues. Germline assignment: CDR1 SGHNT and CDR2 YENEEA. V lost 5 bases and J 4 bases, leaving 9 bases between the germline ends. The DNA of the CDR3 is TGTGCCAGCAGCGCCCCAGGGTACAATGAGCAGTTCTTC. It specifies CASSAPGYNEQFF.

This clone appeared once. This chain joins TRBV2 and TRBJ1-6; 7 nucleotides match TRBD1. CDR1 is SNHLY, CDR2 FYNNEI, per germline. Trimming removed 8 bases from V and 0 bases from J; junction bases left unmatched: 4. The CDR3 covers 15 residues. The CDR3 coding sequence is TGTGCCAGCCACAGGGGAAGCTCCTATAATTCACCCCTCCACTTT. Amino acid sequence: CASHRGSSYNSPLHF.

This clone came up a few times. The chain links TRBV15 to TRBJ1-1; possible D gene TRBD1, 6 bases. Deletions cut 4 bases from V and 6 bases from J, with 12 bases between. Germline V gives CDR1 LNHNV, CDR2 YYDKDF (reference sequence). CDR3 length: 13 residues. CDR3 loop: CATSTGTPPEAFF. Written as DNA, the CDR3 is TGTGCCACCAGCACCGGGACACCGCCTGAAGCTTTCTTT.

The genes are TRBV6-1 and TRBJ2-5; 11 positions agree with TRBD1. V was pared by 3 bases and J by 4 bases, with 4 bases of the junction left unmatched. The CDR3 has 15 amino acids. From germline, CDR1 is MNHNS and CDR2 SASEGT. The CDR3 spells CASSDGTGGLETQYF. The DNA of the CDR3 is TGTGCCAGCAGTGATGGGACAGGGGGGTTAGAGACCCAGTACTTC.

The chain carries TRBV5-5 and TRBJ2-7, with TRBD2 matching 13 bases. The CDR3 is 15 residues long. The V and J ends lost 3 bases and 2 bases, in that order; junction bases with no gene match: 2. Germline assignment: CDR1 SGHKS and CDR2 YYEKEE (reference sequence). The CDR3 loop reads CASSSGLAGAYEQYF. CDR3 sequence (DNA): TGTGCCAGCAGCTCCGGACTAGCGGGAGCCTACGAGCAGTACTTC.

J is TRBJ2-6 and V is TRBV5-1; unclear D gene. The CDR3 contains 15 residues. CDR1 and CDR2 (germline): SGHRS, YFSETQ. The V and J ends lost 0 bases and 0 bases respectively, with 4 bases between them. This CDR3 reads CASSLAGSGANVLTF. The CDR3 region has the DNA TGCGCCAGCAGCTTGGCCGGCTCTGGGGCCAACGTCCTGACTTTC.

CDR3: CASSQDAGLAGGYNEQFF. The CDR3 DNA reads TGTGCCAGCAGCCAAGATGCGGGACTAGCGGGAGGGTACAATGAGCAGTTCTTC. The V call is TRBV4-2, the J call TRBJ2-1; TRBD2 matches 16 bases. The CDR3 totals 18 residues. The germline V gene encodes CDR1 LGHNA and CDR2 YNFKEQ. Trimming cost V 0 bases and J 4 bases; bases outside gene matches: 3.